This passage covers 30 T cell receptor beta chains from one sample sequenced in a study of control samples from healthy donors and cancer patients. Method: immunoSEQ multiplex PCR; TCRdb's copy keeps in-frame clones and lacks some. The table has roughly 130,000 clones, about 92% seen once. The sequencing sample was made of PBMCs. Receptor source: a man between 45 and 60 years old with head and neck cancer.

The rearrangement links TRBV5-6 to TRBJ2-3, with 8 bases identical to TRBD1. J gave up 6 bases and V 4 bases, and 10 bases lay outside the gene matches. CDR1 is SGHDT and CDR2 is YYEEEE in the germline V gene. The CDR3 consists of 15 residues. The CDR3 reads CASSIMTGVVDTQYF. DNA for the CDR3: TGTGCCAGCAGCATTATGACAGGGGTTGTGGATACGCAGTATTTT.

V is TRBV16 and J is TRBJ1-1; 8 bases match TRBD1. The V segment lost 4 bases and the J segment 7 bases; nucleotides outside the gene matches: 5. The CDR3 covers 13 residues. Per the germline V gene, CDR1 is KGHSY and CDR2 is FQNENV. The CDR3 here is CASSRDRGGEAFF. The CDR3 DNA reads TGTGCCAGCAGCCGCGACAGGGGAGGTGAAGCTTTCTTT.

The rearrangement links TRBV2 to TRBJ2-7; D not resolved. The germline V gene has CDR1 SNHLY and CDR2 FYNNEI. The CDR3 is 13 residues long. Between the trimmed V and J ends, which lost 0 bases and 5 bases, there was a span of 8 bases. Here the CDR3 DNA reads TGTGCCAGCAGTGAAGCCGAGGTCCACGAGCAGTACTTC. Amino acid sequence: CASSEAEVHEQYF.

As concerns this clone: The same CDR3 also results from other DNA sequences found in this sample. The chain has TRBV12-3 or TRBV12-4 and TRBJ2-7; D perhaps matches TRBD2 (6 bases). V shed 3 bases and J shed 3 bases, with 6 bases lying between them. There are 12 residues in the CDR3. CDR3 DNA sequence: TGTGCCAGCAGTTTGCGGGGCTACGAGCAGTACTTC. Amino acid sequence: CASSLRGYEQYF.

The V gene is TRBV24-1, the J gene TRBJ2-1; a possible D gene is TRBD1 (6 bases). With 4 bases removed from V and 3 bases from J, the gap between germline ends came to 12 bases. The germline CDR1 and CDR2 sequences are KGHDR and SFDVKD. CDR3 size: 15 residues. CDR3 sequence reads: CATSEPGHVYNEQFF. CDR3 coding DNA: TGTGCCACCAGTGAACCGGGACACGTCTACAATGAGCAGTTCTTC.

The CDR3 region is CASGKGVGLNTGELFF. In DNA, the CDR3 is TGTGCCAGCGGGAAGGGGGTCGGCTTGAACACCGGGGAGCTGTTTTTT. The chain recombines TRBV5-4 with TRBJ2-2; maybe TRBD1 (6 bases). This CDR3 has 16 residues. The germline V and J ends were trimmed by 7 bases and 1 base, with 17 bases remaining between them. In germline, CDR1 is SGHNT, CDR2 YYREEE (reference sequence).

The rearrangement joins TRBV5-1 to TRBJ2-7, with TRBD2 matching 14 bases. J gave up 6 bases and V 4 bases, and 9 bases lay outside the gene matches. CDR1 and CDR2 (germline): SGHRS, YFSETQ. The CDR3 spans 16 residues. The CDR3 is CASSPGLAGGDIEQYF. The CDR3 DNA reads TGCGCCAGCAGCCCCGGACTAGCGGGGGGAGATATCGAGCAGTACTTC.

The CDR3 sequence: CASSIRGPPYEQYF. CDR3 DNA sequence: TGTGCCAGTAGTATAAGGGGACCACCCTACGAGCAGTACTTC. The genes are TRBV19 and TRBJ2-7; either TRBD1 or TRBD2 may supply D (5 bases each). Germline loops: CDR1 LNHDA, CDR2 SQIVND (reference sequence). CDR3 length: 14 residues. Trimming shortened V by 2 bases and J by 2 bases, and 10 bases separated the two germline ends.

The CDR3 DNA is TGTGCCAGCAGCTTAGGGGCGGGGGACTCTGGGGCCAACGTCCTGACTTTC. Its translation: CASSLGAGDSGANVLTF. J is TRBJ2-6 and V is TRBV7-3, with 7 positions matching TRBD2. Germline V lookup: CDR1 SGHTA, CDR2 FQGTGA. V dropped 2 bases and J dropped 0; count of bases not matched to a gene: 4. This CDR3 region has 17 residues.

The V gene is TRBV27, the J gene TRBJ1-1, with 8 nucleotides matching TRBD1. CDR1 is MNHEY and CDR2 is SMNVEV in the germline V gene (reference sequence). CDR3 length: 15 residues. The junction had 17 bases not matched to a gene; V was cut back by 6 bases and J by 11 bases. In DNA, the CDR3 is TGTGCCAGCAGAACCGAAATGGGACAGGACACTCCGGCTTTCTTT. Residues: CASRTEMGQDTPAFF.

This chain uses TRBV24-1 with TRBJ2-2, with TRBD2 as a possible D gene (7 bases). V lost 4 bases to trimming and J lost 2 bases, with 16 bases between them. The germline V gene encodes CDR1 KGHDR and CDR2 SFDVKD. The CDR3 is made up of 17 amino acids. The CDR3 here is CATSEMGGLLNTGELFF. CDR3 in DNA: TGTGCCACCAGTGAAATGGGGGGGCTCCTAAACACCGGGGAGCTGTTTTTT.

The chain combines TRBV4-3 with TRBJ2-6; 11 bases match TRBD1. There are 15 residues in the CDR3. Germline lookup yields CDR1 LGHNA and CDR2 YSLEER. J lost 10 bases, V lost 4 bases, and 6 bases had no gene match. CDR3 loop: CASSRDRGFVNVLTF. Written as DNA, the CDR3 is TGCGCCAGCAGCCGGGACAGGGGGTTCGTAAACGTCCTGACTTTC.

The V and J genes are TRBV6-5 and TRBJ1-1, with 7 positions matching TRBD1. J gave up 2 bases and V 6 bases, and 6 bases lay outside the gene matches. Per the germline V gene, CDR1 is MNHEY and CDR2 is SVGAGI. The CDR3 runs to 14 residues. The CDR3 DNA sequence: TGTGCCAGCAGGCCGGGACAGAGCAACACTGAAGCTTTCTTT. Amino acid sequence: CASRPGQSNTEAFF.

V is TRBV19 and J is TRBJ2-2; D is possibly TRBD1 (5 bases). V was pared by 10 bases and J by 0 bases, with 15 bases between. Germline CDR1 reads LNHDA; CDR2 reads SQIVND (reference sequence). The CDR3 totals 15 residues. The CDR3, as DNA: TGTGCCACATCGGCCCTACAGGCGAACACCGGGGAGCTGTTTTTT. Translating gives CATSALQANTGELFF.

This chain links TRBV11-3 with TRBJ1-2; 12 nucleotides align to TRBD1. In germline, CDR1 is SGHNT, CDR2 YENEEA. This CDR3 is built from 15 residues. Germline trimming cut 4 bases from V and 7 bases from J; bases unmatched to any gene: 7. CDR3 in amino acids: CASSSGDRGHLGYTF. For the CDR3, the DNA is TGTGCCAGCAGCTCGGGGGACAGGGGGCATCTTGGCTACACCTTC.

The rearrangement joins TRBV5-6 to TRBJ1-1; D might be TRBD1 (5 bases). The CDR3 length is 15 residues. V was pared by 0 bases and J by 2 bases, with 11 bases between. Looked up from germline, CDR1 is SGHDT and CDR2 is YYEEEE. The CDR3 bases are TGTGCCAGCAGCTTGGAGGGGAGGCGTAACACTGAAGCTTTCTTT. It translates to CASSLEGRRNTEAFF.

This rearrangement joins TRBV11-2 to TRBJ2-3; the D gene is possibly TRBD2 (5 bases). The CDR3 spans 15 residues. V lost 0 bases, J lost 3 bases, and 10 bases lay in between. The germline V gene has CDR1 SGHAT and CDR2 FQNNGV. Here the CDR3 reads CASSLDRPGTDTQYF. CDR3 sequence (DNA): TGTGCCAGCAGCTTAGATCGGCCGGGGACAGATACGCAGTATTTT.

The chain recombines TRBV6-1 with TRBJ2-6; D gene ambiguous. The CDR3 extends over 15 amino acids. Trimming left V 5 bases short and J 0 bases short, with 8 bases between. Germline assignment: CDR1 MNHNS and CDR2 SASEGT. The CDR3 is CASSSSASGANVLTF. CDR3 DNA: TGTGCCAGCAGTTCATCGGCCTCTGGGGCCAACGTCCTGACTTTC.

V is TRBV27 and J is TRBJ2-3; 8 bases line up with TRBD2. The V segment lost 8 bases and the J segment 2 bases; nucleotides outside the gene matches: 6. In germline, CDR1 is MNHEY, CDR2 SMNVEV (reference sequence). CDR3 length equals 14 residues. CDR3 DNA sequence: TGTGCCAGCGGGATAGCGGGGTTCACAGATACGCAGTATTTT. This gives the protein CASGIAGFTDTQYF.

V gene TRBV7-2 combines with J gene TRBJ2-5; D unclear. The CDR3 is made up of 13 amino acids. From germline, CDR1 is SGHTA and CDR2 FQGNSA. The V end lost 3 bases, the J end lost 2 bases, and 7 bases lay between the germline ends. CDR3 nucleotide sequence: TGTGCCAGCAGCTTTAACAGACAAGAGACCCAGTACTTC. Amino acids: CASSFNRQETQYF.

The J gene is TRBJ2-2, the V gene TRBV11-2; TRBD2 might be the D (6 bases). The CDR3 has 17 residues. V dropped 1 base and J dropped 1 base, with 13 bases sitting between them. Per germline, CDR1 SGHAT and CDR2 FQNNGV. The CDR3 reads CASSLVRGEENTGELFF. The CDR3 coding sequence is TGTGCCAGCAGCTTAGTTCGTGGGGAGGAGAACACCGGGGAGCTGTTTTTT. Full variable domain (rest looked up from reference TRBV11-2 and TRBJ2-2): EAGVAQSPRYKIIEKRQSVAFWCNPISGHATLYWYQQILGQGPKLLIQFQNNGVVDDSQLPKDRFSAERLKGVDSTLKIQPAKLEDSAVYLCASSLVRGEENTGELFFGEGSRLTVL.

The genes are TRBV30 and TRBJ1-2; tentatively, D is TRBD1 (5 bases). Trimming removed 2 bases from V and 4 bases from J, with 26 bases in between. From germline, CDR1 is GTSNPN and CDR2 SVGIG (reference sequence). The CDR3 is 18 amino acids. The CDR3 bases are TGTGCCTGGAGTTCGCTGGGGCAGGGAGGATCTTTTTCCTATGGCTACACCTTC. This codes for CAWSSLGQGGSFSYGYTF.

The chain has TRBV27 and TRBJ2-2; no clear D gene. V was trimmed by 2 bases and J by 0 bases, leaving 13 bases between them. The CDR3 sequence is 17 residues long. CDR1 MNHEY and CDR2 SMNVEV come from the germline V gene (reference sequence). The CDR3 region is CASSLRRQATNTGELFF. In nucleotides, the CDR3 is TGTGCCAGCAGTTTACGTAGGCAGGCAACGAACACCGGGGAGCTGTTTTTT.

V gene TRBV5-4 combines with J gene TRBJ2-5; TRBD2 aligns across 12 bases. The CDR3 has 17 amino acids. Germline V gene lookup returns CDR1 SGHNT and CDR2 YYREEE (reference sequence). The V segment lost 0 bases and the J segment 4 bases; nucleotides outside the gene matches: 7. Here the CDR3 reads CASSLGRLAGAGETQYF. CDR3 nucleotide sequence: TGTGCCAGCAGCTTGGGACGACTAGCGGGGGCTGGAGAGACCCAGTACTTC.

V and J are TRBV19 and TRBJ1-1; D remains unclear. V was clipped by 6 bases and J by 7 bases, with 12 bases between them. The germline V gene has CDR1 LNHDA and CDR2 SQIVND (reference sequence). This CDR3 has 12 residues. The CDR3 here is CASSPTWGEAFF. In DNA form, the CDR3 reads TGTGCCAGTAGCCCGACGTGGGGTGAAGCTTTCTTT. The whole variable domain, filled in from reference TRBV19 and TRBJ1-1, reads DGGITQSPKYLFRKEGQNVTLSCEQNLNHDAMYWYRQDPGQGLRLIYYSQIVNDFQKGDIAEGYSVSREKKESFPLTVTSAQKNPTAFYLCASSPTWGEAFFGQGTRLTVV.

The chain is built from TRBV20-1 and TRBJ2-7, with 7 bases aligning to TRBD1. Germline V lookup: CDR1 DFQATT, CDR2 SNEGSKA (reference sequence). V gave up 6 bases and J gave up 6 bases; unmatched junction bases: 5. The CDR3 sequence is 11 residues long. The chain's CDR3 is CSAGDSREQYF. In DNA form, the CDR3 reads TGCAGTGCCGGGGACAGCCGCGAGCAGTACTTC.

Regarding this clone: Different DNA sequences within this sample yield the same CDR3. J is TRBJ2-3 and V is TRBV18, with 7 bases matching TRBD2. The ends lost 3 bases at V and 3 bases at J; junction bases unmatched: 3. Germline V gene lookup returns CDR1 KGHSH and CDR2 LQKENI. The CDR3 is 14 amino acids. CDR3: CASSPTGGTDTQYF. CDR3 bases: TGTGCCAGCTCACCCACGGGGGGAACAGATACGCAGTATTTT.

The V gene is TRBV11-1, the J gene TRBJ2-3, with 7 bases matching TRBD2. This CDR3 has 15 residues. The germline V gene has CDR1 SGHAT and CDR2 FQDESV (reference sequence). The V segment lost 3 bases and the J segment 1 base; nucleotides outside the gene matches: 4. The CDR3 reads CASSLGLTRTDTQYF. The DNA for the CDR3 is TGTGCCAGCAGCTTGGGACTAACCCGCACAGATACGCAGTATTTT.

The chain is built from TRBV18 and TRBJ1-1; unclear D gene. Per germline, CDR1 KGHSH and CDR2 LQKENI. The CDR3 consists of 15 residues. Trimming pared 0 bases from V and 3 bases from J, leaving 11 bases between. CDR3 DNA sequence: TGTGCCAGCTCACCACCGGCTGGGAGAGACACTGAAGCTTTCTTT. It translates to CASSPPAGRDTEAFF.

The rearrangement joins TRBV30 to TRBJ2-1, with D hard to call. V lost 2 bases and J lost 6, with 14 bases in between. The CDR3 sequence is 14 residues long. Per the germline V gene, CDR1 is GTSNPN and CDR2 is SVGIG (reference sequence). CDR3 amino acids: CAWSIRRAPNEQFF. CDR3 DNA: TGTGCCTGGAGTATTAGAAGGGCCCCCAATGAGCAGTTCTTC.